A single sample gave rise to the 25 T cell receptor beta chains below, sequenced in a study of cytomegalovirus exposure and HLA in healthy donors. Data came from immunoSEQ multiplex PCR; TCRdb stores just in-frame clones and leaves some out. The repertoire has 150,000 to 200,000 clones, around four fifths of them found once; the top ten carry about 2%. Input material: PBMCs. The receptors here all came from a man aged 25 to 40 in good health and CMV-seropositive.

In nucleotides, the CDR3 is TGTGCCAGTAGTAGGGGGCGCGATAACTATGGCTACACCTTC. It translates to CASSRGRDNYGYTF. The genes are TRBV19 and TRBJ1-2, with D perhaps matching TRBD1 (6 bases). Germline V lookup: CDR1 LNHDA, CDR2 SQIVND (reference sequence). This CDR3 contains 14 residues. With 4 bases removed from V and 1 base from J, the gap between germline ends came to 10 bases.

The rearrangement joins TRBV19 to TRBJ1-5; 7 bases map to TRBD1. After removal of 6 bases from V and 1 base from J, the junction contained 9 bases not matched to a gene. CDR1 LNHDA and CDR2 SQIVND come from the germline V gene (reference sequence). CDR3 size: 16 residues. CDR3 residues: CASRVGQVGSNQPQHF. As DNA, the CDR3 is TGTGCCAGTAGGGTCGGACAGGTCGGGAGCAATCAGCCCCAGCATTTT.

V is TRBV6-5 and J is TRBJ2-3; TRBD1 matches at 7 bases. V trimming: 3 bases; J trimming: 2 bases; junction bases outside the gene matches: 5. The CDR3 extends over 15 amino acids. From germline, CDR1 is MNHEY and CDR2 SVGAGI. The CDR3 bases are TGTGCCAGCAGTTATCGGGACAGATACACAGATACGCAGTATTTT. Encoded protein: CASSYRDRYTDTQYF.

V is TRBV29-1 and J is TRBJ2-7, with D tentatively TRBD1 (6 bases). The germline gives CDR1 SQVTM, CDR2 ANQGSEA. This CDR3 has 13 amino acids. V was pared by 3 bases and J by 2 bases, with 11 bases between. CDR3 loop: CSVEAGAPYEQYF. The CDR3 nucleotides read TGCAGCGTTGAGGCAGGGGCGCCCTACGAGCAGTACTTC.

This chain links TRBV2 with TRBJ2-5; TRBD2 aligns across 10 bases. The CDR3 has 16 residues. Looked up from germline, CDR1 is SNHLY and CDR2 is FYNNEI. Losses at the gene ends were 2 bases for V and 1 base for J; bases not matched to a gene: 4. CDR3 nucleotides: TGTGCCAGCAGTGAATGGGCTAGCGGGGGCCAAGAGACCCAGTACTTC. It is translated as CASSEWASGGQETQYF.

To note about this clone: At one end, the junction sequence differs from germline, possibly due to a read error. This sequence joins TRBV28 and TRBJ1-1; 7 nucleotides align to TRBD1. Germline V lookup: CDR1 MDHEN, CDR2 SYDVKM. The CDR3 contains 15 residues. CDR3 protein: CASSSSRDSIREWGF. In DNA form, the CDR3 reads TGTGCCAGCAGTTCCTCTCGGGACAGCATCAGGGAGTGGGGCTTT.

V and J are TRBV5-1 and TRBJ2-1; 9 bases align to TRBD1. CDR1 SGHRS and CDR2 YFSETQ come from the germline V gene. Trimming removed 3 bases from V and 5 bases from J; junction bases left unmatched: 9. The CDR3 is 16 amino acids. The CDR3 sequence: CASSSTGTGYDNEQFF. CDR3 nucleotides: TGCGCCAGCAGCTCTACCGGGACAGGGTACGACAATGAGCAGTTCTTC.

The chain has TRBV18 and TRBJ2-1; TRBD2 might be the D (5 bases). Trimming cost V 0 bases and J 5 bases, with 5 bases left between them. This CDR3 region has 13 residues. The germline gives CDR1 KGHSH, CDR2 LQKENI. The CDR3, as DNA: TGTGCCAGCTCACCACCCGGGGACAATGAGCAGTTCTTC. This encodes CASSPPGDNEQFF.

CDR3 sequence (DNA): TGTGCCAGCAGCGTAGGTCTAGCGCCCCAGTACTTC. This encodes CASSVGLAPQYF. The chain joins TRBV9 to TRBJ2-5; weak D call: TRBD2 (6 bases). Germline CDR1 SGDLS, CDR2 YYNGEE. Trimming took off 0 bases at V and 9 bases at J, with 9 bases between the two ends. The CDR3 sequence is 12 residues long.

The rearrangement joins TRBV7-2 to TRBJ2-2, with TRBD1 matching over 10 bases. This CDR3 spans 15 amino acids. With V trimmed by 0 bases and J by 5 bases, 0 bases remained unmatched. Germline CDR1 and CDR2: SGHTA and FQGNSA. The CDR3 region is CASSLAGQGTGELFF. The CDR3 DNA is TGTGCCAGCAGCTTAGCGGGACAGGGGACCGGGGAGCTGTTTTTT.

The chain has TRBV30 and TRBJ2-7; tentatively, D is TRBD1 (6 bases). CDR1 is GTSNPN and CDR2 is SVGIG in the germline V gene (reference sequence). The CDR3 is 13 residues long. V shed 3 bases and J shed 5 bases, with 14 bases lying between them. The CDR3 DNA is TGTGCCTGGAGCCCTCCAGGGGTCGACGAGCAGTACTTC. Translation: CAWSPPGVDEQYF.

The rearrangement uses TRBV5-4 and TRBJ2-6; D perhaps matches TRBD1 (5 bases). Germline V lookup: CDR1 SGHNT, CDR2 YYREEE (reference sequence). This CDR3 has 15 amino acids. Trimming took off 1 base at V and 3 bases at J, with 8 bases between the two ends. In DNA form, the CDR3 reads TGTGCCAGCAGCTTGAGGGGAAATGGGGCCAACGTCCTGACTTTC. It translates to CASSLRGNGANVLTF. Together with reference TRBV5-4 and TRBJ2-6, the CDR3 gives the full variable domain: ETGVTQSPTHLIKTRGQQVTLRCSSQSGHNTVSWYQQALGQGPQFIFQYYREEENGRGNFPPRFSGLQFPNYSSELNVNALELDDSALYLCASSLRGNGANVLTFGAGSRLTVL.

The chain uses TRBV6-5 and TRBJ1-1; 7 bases are a match to TRBD1. The length of the CDR3 is 15 residues. After removal of 3 bases from V and 1 base from J, the junction contained 5 bases not matched to a gene. Germline values: CDR1 MNHEY, CDR2 SVGAGI. The CDR3 region is CASSYFGQANTEAFF. The CDR3 bases are TGTGCCAGCAGTTATTTTGGACAGGCGAACACTGAAGCTTTCTTT.

The chain is built from TRBV7-9 and TRBJ1-5; D gene ambiguous. The CDR3 has 14 residues. Trimming cost V 4 bases and J 2 bases, with 9 bases left between them. Per the germline V gene, CDR1 is SEHNR and CDR2 is FQNEAQ (reference sequence). The CDR3 nucleotides read TGTGCCAGCAGCTCCCGTACAGGCAATCAGCCCCAGCATTTT. The encoded protein is CASSSRTGNQPQHF.

The chain uses TRBV15 and TRBJ2-7, with TRBD2 as a possible D gene (5 bases). V lost 1 base, J lost 6 bases, and 13 bases lay in between. The CDR3 runs 14 residues. Germline-derived CDR1 and CDR2 are LNHNV and YYDKDF (reference sequence). The CDR3 is CATSRAGESSEQYF. In nucleotides, the CDR3 is TGTGCCACCAGCAGAGCTGGGGAGAGTTCCGAGCAGTACTTC.

The chain recombines TRBV27 with TRBJ2-5; TRBD2 is a possible D gene (6 bases). Per germline, CDR1 MNHEY and CDR2 SMNVEV (reference sequence). V lost 0 bases, J lost 4 bases, and 9 bases lay in between. This CDR3 spans 14 amino acids. CDR3 region: CASSLSVGGETQYF. The CDR3 DNA sequence: TGTGCCAGCAGTTTATCCGTCGGGGGAGAGACCCAGTACTTC.

This clone was observed once. The genes are TRBV4-3 and TRBJ2-2; 7 bases line up with TRBD2. After removal of 1 base from V and 1 base from J, the junction contained 3 bases not matched to a gene. From germline, CDR1 is LGHNA and CDR2 YSLEER. CDR3 length: 16 amino acids. In nucleotides, the CDR3 is TGCGCCAGCAGCCAAGCCCTAGCGGAGAACACCGGGGAGCTGTTTTTT. Its translation is CASSQALAENTGELFF.

This clone was seen just once. The V call is TRBV21-1, the J call TRBJ1-4; TRBD1, the table's D call, lacks a check against the DNA. TRBV21-1 is a documented pseudogene. The CDR3 runs 17 residues. The CDR3 spells CASSKTLGAAEGEKLFF. The DNA of the CDR3 is TGTGCCAGCAGCAAAACCCTTGGGGCAGCCGAAGGGGAAAAACTGTTTTTT.

This chain links TRBV13 with TRBJ2-1; a possible D gene is TRBD2 (6 bases). The CDR3 contains 14 residues. The ends were cut back, 2 bases at V and 10 bases at J, with 15 bases in the middle. Germline CDR1 is PRHDT and CDR2 is FYEKMQ (reference sequence). The CDR3 loop reads CASSLIAASEEQFF. The CDR3 nucleotides are TGTGCCAGCAGCTTAATAGCGGCGAGCGAAGAGCAGTTCTTC.

The genes are TRBV6-1 and TRBJ2-7; TRBD1 agrees at 10 bases. Germline V gives CDR1 MNHNS, CDR2 SASEGT. The CDR3 runs to 17 residues. V gave up 0 bases and J gave up 6 bases; unmatched junction bases: 11. The CDR3 sequence is CASSEARRGDRGREQYF. DNA for the CDR3: TGTGCCAGCAGTGAAGCAAGGAGAGGGGACAGGGGCCGCGAGCAGTACTTC.

The V and J genes are TRBV5-4 and TRBJ2-1; D ambiguous. Germline lookup yields CDR1 SGHNT and CDR2 YYREEE (reference sequence). V was pared by 0 bases and J by 8 bases, with 15 bases between. The CDR3 is 15 amino acids. CDR3 region: CASSLGLEPWDEQFF. CDR3 DNA: TGTGCCAGCAGCTTGGGACTCGAGCCCTGGGATGAGCAGTTCTTC.

The V and J genes are TRBV4-3 and TRBJ2-1, with D possibly TRBD1 on 5 matching bases. The CDR3 length is 13 residues. V was pared by 0 bases and J by 7 bases, with 7 bases between. Germline CDR1 is LGHNA and CDR2 is YSLEER. The CDR3, as DNA: TGCGCCAGCAGCCAAGAACCAGGGAATGAGCAGTTCTTC. It is translated as CASSQEPGNEQFF.

The chain couples TRBV7-8 to TRBJ2-7; D is possibly TRBD2 (5 bases). The CDR3 sequence is 15 residues long. V shed 1 base and J shed 1 base, with 11 bases lying between them. Germline values: CDR1 SGHVS, CDR2 FQNEAQ. The CDR3 protein is CASSLGTGSSYEQYF. CDR3 DNA sequence: TGTGCCAGCAGCTTAGGGACGGGGAGTTCCTACGAGCAGTACTTC.

The V and J genes are TRBV2 and TRBJ2-3, with a tentative D call TRBD1 (6 bases). The CDR3 covers 14 residues. Trimming removed 4 bases from V and 0 bases from J, with 8 bases in between. CDR1 is SNHLY and CDR2 is FYNNEI in the germline V gene. The CDR3 DNA reads as TGTGCCAGCAGTGCCCAGGGGAGCACAGATACGCAGTATTTT. This sequence encodes CASSAQGSTDTQYF.

This clone was found a few times. The CDR3 DNA reads TGCGCCAGCAGCCAGATGTACAATCATAATTCACCCCTCCACTTT. Translation gives CASSQMYNHNSPLHF. The chain combines TRBV4-3 with TRBJ1-6, with D hard to call. The germline V and J ends were trimmed by 3 bases and 5 bases, with 11 bases remaining between them. CDR3 length: 15 amino acids. CDR1 and CDR2 (germline): LGHNA, YSLEER.